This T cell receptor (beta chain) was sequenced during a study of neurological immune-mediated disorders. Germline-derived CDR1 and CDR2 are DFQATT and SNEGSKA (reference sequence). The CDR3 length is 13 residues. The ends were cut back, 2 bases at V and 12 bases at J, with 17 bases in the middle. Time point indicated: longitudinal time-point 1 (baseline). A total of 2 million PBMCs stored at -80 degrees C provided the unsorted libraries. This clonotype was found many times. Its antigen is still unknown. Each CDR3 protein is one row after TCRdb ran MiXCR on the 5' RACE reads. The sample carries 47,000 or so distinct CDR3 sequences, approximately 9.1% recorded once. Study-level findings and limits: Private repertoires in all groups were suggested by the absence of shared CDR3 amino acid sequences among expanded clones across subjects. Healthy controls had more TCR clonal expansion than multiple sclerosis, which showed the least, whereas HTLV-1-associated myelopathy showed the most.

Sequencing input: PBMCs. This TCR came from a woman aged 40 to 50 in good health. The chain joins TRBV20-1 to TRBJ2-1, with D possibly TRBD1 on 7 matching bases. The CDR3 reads CSARSTGDLGQFF. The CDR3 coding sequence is TGCAGTGCTAGATCTACAGGGGACTTGGGGCAGTTCTTC.